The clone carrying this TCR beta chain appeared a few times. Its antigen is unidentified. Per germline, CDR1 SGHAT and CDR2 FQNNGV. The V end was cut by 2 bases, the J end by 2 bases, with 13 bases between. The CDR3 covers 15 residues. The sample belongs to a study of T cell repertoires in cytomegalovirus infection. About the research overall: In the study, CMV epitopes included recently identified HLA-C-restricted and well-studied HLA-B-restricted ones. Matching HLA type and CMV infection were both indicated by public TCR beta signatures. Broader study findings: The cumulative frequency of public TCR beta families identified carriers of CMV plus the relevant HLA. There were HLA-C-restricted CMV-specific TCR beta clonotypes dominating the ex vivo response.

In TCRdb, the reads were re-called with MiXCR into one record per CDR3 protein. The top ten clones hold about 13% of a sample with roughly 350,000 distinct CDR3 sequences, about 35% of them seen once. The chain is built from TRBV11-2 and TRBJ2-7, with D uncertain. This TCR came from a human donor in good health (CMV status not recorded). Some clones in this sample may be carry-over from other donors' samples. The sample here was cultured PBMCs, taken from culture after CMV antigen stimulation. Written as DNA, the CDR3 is TGTGCCAGCAGCTTAAATCGTGGGAAAACCTACGAGCAGTACTTC. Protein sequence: CASSLNRGKTYEQYF.